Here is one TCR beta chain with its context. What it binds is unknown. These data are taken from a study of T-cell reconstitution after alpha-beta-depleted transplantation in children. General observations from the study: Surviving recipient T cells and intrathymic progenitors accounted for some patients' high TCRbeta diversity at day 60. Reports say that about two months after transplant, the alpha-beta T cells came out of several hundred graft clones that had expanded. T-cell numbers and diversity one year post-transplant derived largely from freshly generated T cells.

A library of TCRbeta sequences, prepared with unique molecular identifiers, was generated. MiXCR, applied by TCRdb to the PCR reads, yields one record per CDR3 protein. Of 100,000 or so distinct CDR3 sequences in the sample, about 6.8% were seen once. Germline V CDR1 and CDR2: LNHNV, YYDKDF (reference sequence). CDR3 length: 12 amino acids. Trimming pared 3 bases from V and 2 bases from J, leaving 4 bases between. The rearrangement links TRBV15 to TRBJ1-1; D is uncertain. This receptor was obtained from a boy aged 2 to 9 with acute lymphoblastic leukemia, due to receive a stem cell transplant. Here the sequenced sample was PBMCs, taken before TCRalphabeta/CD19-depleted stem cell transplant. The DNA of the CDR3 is TGTGCCACCAGCAGGGGAAACACTGAAGCTTTCTTT. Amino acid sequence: CATSRGNTEAFF.